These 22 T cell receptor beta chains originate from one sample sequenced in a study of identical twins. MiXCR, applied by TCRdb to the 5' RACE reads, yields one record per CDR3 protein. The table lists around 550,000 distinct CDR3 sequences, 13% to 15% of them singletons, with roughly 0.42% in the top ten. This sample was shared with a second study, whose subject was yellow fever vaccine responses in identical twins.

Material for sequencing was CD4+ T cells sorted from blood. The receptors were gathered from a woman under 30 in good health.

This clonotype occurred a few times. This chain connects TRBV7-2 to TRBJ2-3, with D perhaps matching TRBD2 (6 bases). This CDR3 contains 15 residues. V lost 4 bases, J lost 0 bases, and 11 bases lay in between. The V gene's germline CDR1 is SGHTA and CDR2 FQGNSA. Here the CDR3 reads CASSSGGYSTDTQYF. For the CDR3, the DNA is TGTGCCAGCAGCTCCGGGGGTTATAGCACAGATACGCAGTATTTT. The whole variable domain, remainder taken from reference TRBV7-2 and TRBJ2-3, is GAGVSQSPSNKVTEKGKDVELRCDPISGHTALYWYRQSLGQGLEFLIYFQGNSAPDKSGLPSDRFSAERTGGSVSTLTIQRTQQEDSAVYLCASSSGGYSTDTQYFGPGTRLTVL.

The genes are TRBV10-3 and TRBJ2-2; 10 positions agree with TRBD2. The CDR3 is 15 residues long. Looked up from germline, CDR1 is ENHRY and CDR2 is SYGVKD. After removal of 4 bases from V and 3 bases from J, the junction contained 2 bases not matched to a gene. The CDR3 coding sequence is TGTGCCATCAGTGTGACTAGCGGGTACACCGGGGAGCTGTTTTTT. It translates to CAISVTSGYTGELFF.

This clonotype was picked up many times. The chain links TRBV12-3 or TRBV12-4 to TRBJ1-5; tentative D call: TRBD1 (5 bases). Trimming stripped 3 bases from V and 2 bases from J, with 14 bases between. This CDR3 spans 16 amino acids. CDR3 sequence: CASSFGSTGGNQPQHF. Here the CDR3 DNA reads TGTGCCAGCAGTTTTGGCAGTACAGGCGGCAATCAGCCCCAGCATTTT.

The CDR3 DNA sequence: TGTGCCATGGGCAGGTCGAAGGGTACAGATACGCAGTATTTT. The encoded protein is CAMGRSKGTDTQYF. This chain connects TRBV10-3 to TRBJ2-3; D unresolved. Per the germline V gene, CDR1 is ENHRY and CDR2 is SYGVKD. Deletions cut 9 bases from V and 3 bases from J, with 16 bases between. The CDR3 has 14 amino acids.

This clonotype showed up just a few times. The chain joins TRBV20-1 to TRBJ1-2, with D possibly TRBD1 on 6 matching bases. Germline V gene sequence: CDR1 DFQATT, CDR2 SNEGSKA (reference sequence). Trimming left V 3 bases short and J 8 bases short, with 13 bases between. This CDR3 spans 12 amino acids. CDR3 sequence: CSASIGQQGYTF. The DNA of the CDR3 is TGCAGTGCTAGTATCGGACAGCAAGGCTACACCTTC.

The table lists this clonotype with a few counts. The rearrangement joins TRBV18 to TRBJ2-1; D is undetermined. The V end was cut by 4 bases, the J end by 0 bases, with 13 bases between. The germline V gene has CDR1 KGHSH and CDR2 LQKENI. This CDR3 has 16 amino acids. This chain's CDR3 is CASSQTQVFSYNEQFF. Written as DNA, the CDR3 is TGTGCCAGCTCACAAACCCAGGTTTTCTCCTACAATGAGCAGTTCTTC.

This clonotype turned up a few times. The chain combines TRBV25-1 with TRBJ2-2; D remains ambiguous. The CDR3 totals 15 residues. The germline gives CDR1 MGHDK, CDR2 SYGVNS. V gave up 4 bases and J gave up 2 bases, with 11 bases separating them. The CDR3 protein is CASSAILTNTGELFF. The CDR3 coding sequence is TGTGCCAGCAGTGCCATACTAACTAACACCGGGGAGCTGTTTTTT.

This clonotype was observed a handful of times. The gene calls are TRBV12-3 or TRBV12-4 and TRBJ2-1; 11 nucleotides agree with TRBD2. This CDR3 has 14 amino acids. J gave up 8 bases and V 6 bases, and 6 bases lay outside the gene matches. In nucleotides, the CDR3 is TGTGCCAGCAGAAGTAGCGGGAGGGACGATGAGCAGTTCTTC. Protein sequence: CASRSSGRDDEQFF.

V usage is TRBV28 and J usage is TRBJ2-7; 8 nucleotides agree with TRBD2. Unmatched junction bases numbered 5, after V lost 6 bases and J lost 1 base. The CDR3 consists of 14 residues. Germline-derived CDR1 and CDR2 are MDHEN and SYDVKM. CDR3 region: CASRESGRSYEQYF. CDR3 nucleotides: TGTGCCAGCAGGGAAAGCGGGAGATCCTACGAGCAGTACTTC.

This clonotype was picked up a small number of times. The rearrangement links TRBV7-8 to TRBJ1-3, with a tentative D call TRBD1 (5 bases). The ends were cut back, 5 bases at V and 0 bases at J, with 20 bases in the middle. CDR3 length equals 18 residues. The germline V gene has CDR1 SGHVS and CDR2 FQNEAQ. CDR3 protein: CASSPDRLTRSSGNTIYF. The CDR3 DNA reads TGTGCCAGCAGCCCCGACAGACTGACTCGATCCTCTGGAAACACCATATATTTT. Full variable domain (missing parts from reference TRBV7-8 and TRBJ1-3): GAGVSQSPRYKVAKRGQDVALRCDPISGHVSLFWYQQALGQGPEFLTYFQNEAQLDKSGLPSDRFFAERPEGSVSTLKIQRTQQEDSAVYLCASSPDRLTRSSGNTIYFGEGSWLTVV.

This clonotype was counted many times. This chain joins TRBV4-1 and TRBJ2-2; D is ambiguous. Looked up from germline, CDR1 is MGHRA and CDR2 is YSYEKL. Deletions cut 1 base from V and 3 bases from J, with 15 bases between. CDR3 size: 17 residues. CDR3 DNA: TGCGCCAGCAGCCAAGGTGGAAGGGAACGGTACACCGGGGAGCTGTTTTTT. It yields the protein CASSQGGRERYTGELFF.

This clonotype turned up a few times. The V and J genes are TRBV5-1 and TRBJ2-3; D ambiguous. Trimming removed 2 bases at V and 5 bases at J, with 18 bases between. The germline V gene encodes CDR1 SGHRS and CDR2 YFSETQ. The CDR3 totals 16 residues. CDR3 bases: TGCGCCAGCAGCTTCGGCATCAAGGGCAGTTTAGATACGCAGTATTTT. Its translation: CASSFGIKGSLDTQYF.

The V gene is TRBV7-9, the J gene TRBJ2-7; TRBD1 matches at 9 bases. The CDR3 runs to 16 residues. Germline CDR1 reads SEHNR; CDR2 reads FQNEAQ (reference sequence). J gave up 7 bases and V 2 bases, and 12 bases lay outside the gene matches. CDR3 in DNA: TGTGCCAGCAGCTTAAGAGGGACAGGGTCTTTGGGTGAGCAGTACGTC. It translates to CASSLRGTGSLGEQYV.

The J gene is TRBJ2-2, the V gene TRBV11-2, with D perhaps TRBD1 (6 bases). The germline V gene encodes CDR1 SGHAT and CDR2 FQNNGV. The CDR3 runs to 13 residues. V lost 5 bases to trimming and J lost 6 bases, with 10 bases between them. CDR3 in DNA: TGTGCCAGCAGCAGTAACAGGGCCGGGGAGCTGTTTTTT. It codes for CASSSNRAGELFF.

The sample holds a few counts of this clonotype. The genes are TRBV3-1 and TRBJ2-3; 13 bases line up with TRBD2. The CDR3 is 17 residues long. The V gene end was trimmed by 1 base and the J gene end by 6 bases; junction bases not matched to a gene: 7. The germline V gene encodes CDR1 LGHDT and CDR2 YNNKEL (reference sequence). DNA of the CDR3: TGTGCCAGCAGCCAAGCCGGACTAGCGGGGGCAGCTGATACGCAGTATTTT. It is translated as CASSQAGLAGAADTQYF.

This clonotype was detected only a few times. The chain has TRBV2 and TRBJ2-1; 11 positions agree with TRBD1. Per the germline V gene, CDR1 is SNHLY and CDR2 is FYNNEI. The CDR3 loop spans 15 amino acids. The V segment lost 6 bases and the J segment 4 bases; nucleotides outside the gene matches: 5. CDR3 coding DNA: TGTGCCAGCAGCGGACAGGGGGCCGGTTACAATGAGCAGTTCTTC. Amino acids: CASSGQGAGYNEQFF. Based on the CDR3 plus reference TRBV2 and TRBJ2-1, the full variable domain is EPEVTQTPSHQVTQMGQEVILRCVPISNHLYFYWYRQILGQKVEFLVSFYNNEISEKSEIFDDQFSVERPDGSNFTLKIRSTKLEDSAMYFCASSGQGAGYNEQFFGPGTRLTVL.

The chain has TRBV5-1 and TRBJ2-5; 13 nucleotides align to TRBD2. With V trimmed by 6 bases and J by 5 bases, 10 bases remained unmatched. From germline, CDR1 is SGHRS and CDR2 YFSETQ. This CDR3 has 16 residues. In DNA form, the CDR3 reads TGCGCCAGCACCCCGAGACTAGCGGGAGGCGATGAGACCCAGTACTTC. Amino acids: CASTPRLAGGDETQYF.

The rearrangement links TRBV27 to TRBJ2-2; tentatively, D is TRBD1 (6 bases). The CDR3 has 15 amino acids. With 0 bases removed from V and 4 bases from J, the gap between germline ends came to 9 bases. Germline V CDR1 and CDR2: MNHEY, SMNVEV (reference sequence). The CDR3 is CASSLSWGPTGELFF. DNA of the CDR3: TGTGCCAGCAGTTTATCGTGGGGGCCCACCGGGGAGCTGTTTTTT.

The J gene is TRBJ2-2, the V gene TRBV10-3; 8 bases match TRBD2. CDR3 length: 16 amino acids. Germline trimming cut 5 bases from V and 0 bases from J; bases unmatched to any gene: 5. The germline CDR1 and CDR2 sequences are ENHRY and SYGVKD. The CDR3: CAISRTSFSNTGELFF. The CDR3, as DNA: TGTGCCATCAGTCGGACTAGCTTTTCGAACACCGGGGAGCTGTTTTTT.

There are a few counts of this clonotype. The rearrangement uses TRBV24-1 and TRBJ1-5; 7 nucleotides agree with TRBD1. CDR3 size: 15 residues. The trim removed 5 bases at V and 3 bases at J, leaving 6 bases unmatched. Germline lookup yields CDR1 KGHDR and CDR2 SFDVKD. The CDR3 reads CATSGRTGNNQPQHF. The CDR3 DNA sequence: TGTGCCACCAGTGGACGGACAGGCAACAATCAGCCCCAGCATTTT.

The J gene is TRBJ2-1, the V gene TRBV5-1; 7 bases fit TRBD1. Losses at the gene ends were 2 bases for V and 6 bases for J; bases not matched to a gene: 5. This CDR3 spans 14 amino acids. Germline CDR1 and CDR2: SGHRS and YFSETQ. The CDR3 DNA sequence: TGCGCCAGCAGCTTAGGGGGCTTAGGCAATGAGCAGTTCTTC. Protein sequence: CASSLGGLGNEQFF.

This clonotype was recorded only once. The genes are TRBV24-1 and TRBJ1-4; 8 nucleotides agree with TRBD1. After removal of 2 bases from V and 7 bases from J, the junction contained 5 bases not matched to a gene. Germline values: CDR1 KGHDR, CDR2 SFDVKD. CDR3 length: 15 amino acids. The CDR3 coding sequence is TGTGCCACCAGTGATTCAGGACAGGGCGGTGAAAAACTGTTTTTT. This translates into CATSDSGQGGEKLFF.